A single sample is the source of the 6 T cell receptor beta chains below, sequenced in a study of shared clonotypes between healthy human individuals. Generated by immunoSEQ multiplex PCR, the TCRdb table keeps only in-frame clones and is missing some. The table has roughly 2.4 million clones, 95% seen once. The specimen was naive CD4+ T cells sorted from blood. Noted subset: CD45RA+ positively selected. These receptors were obtained from a man aged 18 to 30 in good health.

The chain uses TRBV6-1 and TRBJ1-5; no reliable D call. Germline V gene sequence: CDR1 MNHNS, CDR2 SASEGT. V was clipped by 6 bases and J by 2 bases, with 14 bases between them. The CDR3 spans 15 residues. The CDR3 region has the DNA TGTGCCAGCAGGCTGGGAGAGGCAGGCAATCAGCCCCAGCATTTT. Residues: CASRLGEAGNQPQHF.

This clone appeared once. The chain has TRBV7-9 and TRBJ2-2; TRBD1 is a possible D gene (5 bases). V lost 4 bases and J lost 2, with 8 bases in between. The CDR3 covers 14 residues. Germline-derived CDR1 and CDR2 are SEHNR and FQNEAQ (reference sequence). The CDR3, as DNA: TGTGCCAGCAGCTCGACAGACAACACCGGGGAGCTGTTTTTT. Translated: CASSSTDNTGELFF.

This clone was detected only once. The genes are TRBV5-6 and TRBJ1-2; tentative D call: TRBD1 (6 bases). Germline-derived CDR1 and CDR2 are SGHDT and YYEEEE. The CDR3 runs 17 residues. Trimming left V 0 bases short and J 4 bases short, with 19 bases between. The CDR3, as DNA: TGTGCCAGCAGCTTGGGGTGGGACACCCCAGAGGGCTATGGCTACACCTTC. This codes for CASSLGWDTPEGYGYTF.

The CDR3: CASMSQDRDTQYF. The CDR3 bases are TGTGCCAGCATGTCACAGGATAGAGATACGCAGTATTTT. The chain is built from TRBV5-6 and TRBJ2-3; weak D call: TRBD1 (5 bases). Germline V CDR1 and CDR2: SGHDT, YYEEEE. CDR3 length: 13 residues. Trimming cost V 6 bases and J 5 bases, with 13 bases left between them.

The genes are TRBV5-4 and TRBJ2-3; 12 nucleotides match TRBD2. The germline gives CDR1 SGHNT, CDR2 YYREEE (reference sequence). V lost 2 bases, J lost 5 bases, and 6 bases stayed unmatched. There are 16 residues in the CDR3. The DNA of the CDR3 is TGTGCCAGCAGCTTCCTAGCGGGAGGGGTTAAAGATACGCAGTATTTT. Translation gives CASSFLAGGVKDTQYF.

The rearrangement uses TRBV25-1 and TRBJ2-3, with 7 bases fitting TRBD1. The germline V gene has CDR1 MGHDK and CDR2 SYGVNS. The CDR3 is 15 amino acids. The ends lost 4 bases at V and 1 base at J; junction bases unmatched: 5. The chain's CDR3 is CASSVGQPGTDTQYF. The CDR3 nucleotides are TGTGCCAGCAGTGTGGGACAGCCTGGCACAGATACGCAGTATTTT.